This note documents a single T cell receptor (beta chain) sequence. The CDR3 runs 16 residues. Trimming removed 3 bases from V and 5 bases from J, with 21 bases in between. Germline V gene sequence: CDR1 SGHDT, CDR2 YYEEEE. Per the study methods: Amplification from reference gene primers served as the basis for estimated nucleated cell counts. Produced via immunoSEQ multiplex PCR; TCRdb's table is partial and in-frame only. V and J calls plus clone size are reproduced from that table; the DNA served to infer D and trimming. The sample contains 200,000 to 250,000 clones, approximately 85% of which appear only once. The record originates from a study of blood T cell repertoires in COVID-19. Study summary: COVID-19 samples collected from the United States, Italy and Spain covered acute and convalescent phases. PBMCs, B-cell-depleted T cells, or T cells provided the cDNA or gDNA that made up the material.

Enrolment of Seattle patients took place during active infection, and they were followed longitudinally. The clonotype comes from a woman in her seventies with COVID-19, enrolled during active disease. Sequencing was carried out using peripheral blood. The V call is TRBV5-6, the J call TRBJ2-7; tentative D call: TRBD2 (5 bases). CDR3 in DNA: TGTGCCAGCAGCTCCCGAGGGAGAGGGATCTTCCACGAGCAGTACTTC. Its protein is CASSSRGRGIFHEQYF.